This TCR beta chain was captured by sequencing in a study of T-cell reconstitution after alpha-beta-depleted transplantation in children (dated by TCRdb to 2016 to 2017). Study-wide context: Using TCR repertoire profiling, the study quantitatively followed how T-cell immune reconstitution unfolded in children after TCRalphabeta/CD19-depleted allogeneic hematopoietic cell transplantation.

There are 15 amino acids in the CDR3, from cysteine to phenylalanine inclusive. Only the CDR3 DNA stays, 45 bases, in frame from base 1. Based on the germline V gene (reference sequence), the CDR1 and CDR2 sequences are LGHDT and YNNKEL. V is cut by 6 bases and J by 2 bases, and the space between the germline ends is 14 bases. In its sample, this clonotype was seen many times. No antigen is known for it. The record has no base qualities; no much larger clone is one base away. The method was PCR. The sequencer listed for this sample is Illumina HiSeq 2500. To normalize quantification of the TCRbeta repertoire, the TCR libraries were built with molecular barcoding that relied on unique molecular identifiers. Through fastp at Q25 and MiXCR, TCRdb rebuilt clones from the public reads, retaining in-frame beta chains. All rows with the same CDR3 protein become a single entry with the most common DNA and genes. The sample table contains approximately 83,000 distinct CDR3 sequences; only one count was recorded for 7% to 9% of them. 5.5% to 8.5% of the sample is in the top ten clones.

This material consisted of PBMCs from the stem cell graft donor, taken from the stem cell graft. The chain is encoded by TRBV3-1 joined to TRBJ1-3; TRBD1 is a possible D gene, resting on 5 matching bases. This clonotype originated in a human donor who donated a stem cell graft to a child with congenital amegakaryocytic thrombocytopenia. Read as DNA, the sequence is TGTGCCAGCAGACCGGGGCAGGGAACTGGAAACACCATATATTTT. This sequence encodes CASRPGQGTGNTIYF.